Many counts were recorded for the clone carrying this TCR beta chain. What it recognizes is unknown. This record comes from a study of T cells in Graves' hyperthyroidism and ophthalmopathy. Overall study results and limits: Expanded thyroid clonotypes (above 0.001) were mostly also found in blood.

The CDR3 is 13 amino acids. Unmatched junction bases numbered 2, after V lost 4 bases and J lost 3 bases. Amplification targeted TCR beta CDR3 regions from RNA transcripts. HTBI primers were the set used in a first-round RT-PCR of the TCR CDR3. TCRdb used MiXCR to reprocess the multiplex PCR reads, holding one entry per CDR3 protein. The table includes roughly 600,000 distinct CDR3 sequences, roughly 15% detected once. V is TRBV12-3 or TRBV12-4 and J is TRBJ1-1; 7 positions match TRBD1. The sample was blood. This sequence originates from a woman aged 45-65 years with Graves' ophthalmopathy. CDR3 nucleotides: TGTGCCAGCAGTTACAGGGGTTACACTGAAGCTTTCTTT. Its protein is CASSYRGYTEAFF.